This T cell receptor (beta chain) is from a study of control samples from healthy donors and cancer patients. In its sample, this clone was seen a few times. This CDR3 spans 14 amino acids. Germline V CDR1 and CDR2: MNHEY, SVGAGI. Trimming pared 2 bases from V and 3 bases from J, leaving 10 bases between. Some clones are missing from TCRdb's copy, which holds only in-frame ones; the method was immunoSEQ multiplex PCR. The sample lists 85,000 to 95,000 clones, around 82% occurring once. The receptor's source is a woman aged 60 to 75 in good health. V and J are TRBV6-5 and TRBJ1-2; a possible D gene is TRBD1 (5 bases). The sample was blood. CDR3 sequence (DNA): TGTGCCAGCAGTTACGAGCAGGGACACTATGGCTACACCTTC. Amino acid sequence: CASSYEQGHYGYTF.